The clone carrying this T cell receptor (beta chain) was seen a handful of times. The target antigen is unknown. TCRdb called the 5' RACE reads again in MiXCR, with one record for every CDR3 protein. The table shows just under 600,000 distinct CDR3 sequences, with about 14% occurring only once. CDR3 length equals 15 residues. Germline V gene sequence: CDR1 MNHNS, CDR2 SASEGT. Between the trimmed V and J ends, which lost 2 bases and 4 bases, there was a span of 12 bases. The data derive from a study of T cells after yellow fever vaccination. Study-level points and caveats: Most clones from primary vaccination were detected again post-booster (about 95% CD4, roughly 90% CD8).

Source: PBMCs, taken on the day of the yellow fever booster vaccination. The chain is built from TRBV6-1 and TRBJ1-3; no clear D. The TCR originated in a man aged 25-45 years who received the YFV17D yellow fever vaccine. The CDR3: CASSEMRARGNTIYF. The CDR3 DNA sequence: TGTGCCAGCAGTGAAATGAGGGCAAGAGGAAACACCATATATTTT.